Listed here is a single TCR beta chain. Its antigen is currently unknown. The data originate from a study of cytomegalovirus exposure and HLA in healthy donors. Study context: In an earlier analysis, 95 million to 140 million unique TCR beta sequences were found from some 200 million T cells. Whole-study findings and limits: Diagnosis of cytomegalovirus status made by the classifier reportedly showed high specificity and sensitivity. Follow-up analysis seemed to connect common viral pathogens with several of the most significant clusters identified.

Germline-derived CDR1 and CDR2 are SQVTM and ANQGSEA. This CDR3 is built from 13 residues. Deletions cut 3 bases from V and 2 bases from J, with 10 bases between. Amplification used 60 Vbeta primers and 13 Jbeta primers. The data were produced by immunoSEQ multiplex PCR, yet TCRdb's version contains in-frame clones alone and is incomplete. Here the sample table reports tens of thousands of clones. The chain has TRBV29-1 and TRBJ1-1; TRBD1 is a possible D gene (6 bases). The sample consisted of PBMCs. The origin of this receptor is a woman aged 40 to 55 in good health and CMV-seropositive. The CDR3 loop is CSVEGHFNTEAFF. As DNA, the CDR3 is TGCAGCGTTGAGGGACATTTTAACACTGAAGCTTTCTTT.